This T cell receptor beta chain is from a study of blood T cell repertoires in COVID-19. Study background: Samples came from the United States, Italy and Spain, spanning acute and convalescent COVID-19. The cDNA or gDNA used as material had been derived from T cells, B-cell-depleted T cells, or PBMCs.

Methods used by the authors: Amplification of reference gene primers provided the estimated nucleated cell counts. The data were produced by immunoSEQ multiplex PCR, yet TCRdb's version contains in-frame clones alone and is incomplete. That table supplies the V and J calls and clone size; D and trimming were determined from the DNA. The repertoire includes about 140,000 clones, less than 90% of them detected once, and 8.9% sits in the top ten. Sequenced input: peripheral blood. The receptor comes from a man aged 25-45 years with COVID-19, enrolled during active disease.

The CDR3 DNA reads TGTGCCAGCAGTGAGGGGGCGAACACTGAAGCTTTCTTT. Translated: CASSEGANTEAFF. The chain employs TRBV6-4 and TRBJ1-1, with D perhaps TRBD1 (6 bases). The germline V gene has CDR1 MRHNA and CDR2 SNTAGT. The CDR3 spans 13 residues. Trimming took off 3 bases at V and 1 base at J, with 6 bases between the two ends.